Each of the 4 T cell receptor beta chains below was sequenced from the same sample in a study of sequential checkpoint blockade in melanoma. The treatment is: randomized to nivolumab then ipilimumab (arm A) or the reverse (arm B). The table came from immunoSEQ multiplex PCR; TCRdb's copy has only in-frame clones and leaves some out. The sample lists 27,000 or so clones, roughly 81% occurring once. Specimen: CD8+ T cells sorted from blood (inferred from file names), collected from a patient given nivolumab and ipilimumab in sequence. The receptors stem from a human donor with melanoma.

This chain joins TRBV9 and TRBJ1-1; 8 nucleotides match TRBD1. The length of the CDR3 is 15 residues. V shed 1 base, J shed 1 base, and the junction held 3 bases outside the gene matches. CDR1 is SGDLS, CDR2 YYNGEE, per germline. The CDR3 reads CASSVQGASNTEAFF. The CDR3 DNA reads as TGTGCCAGCAGCGTACAGGGGGCTTCGAACACTGAAGCTTTCTTT.

The genes are TRBV7-9 and TRBJ1-2; 9 nucleotides align to TRBD1. The CDR3 is made up of 16 amino acids. Germline CDR1 reads SEHNR; CDR2 reads FQNEAQ (reference sequence). The V segment lost 3 bases and the J segment 4 bases; nucleotides outside the gene matches: 9. The CDR3: CASSFMSGTGSYGYTF. The CDR3, as DNA: TGTGCCAGCAGCTTTATGTCCGGGACAGGGAGCTATGGCTACACCTTC.

This clone turned up a few times. The V call is TRBV30, the J call TRBJ2-7; 8 nucleotides align to TRBD1. J was trimmed by 2 bases and V by 4 bases; bases with no gene match: 4. Germline CDR1 GTSNPN, CDR2 SVGIG (reference sequence). This CDR3 is built from 13 residues. CDR3 sequence reads: CAWTTGEPYEQYF. The CDR3 coding sequence is TGTGCCTGGACGACAGGGGAGCCCTACGAGCAGTACTTC.

This clone appeared once. This sequence joins TRBV4-3 and TRBJ1-5; TRBD1 matches 7 bases. The germline CDR1 and CDR2 sequences are LGHNA and YSLEER. The CDR3 totals 16 residues. V lost 5 bases, J lost 0 bases, and 7 bases stayed unmatched. The chain's CDR3 is CASSIHRGNSNQPQHF. The CDR3 DNA reads TGCGCCAGCAGCATTCACAGGGGAAATAGCAATCAGCCCCAGCATTTT.